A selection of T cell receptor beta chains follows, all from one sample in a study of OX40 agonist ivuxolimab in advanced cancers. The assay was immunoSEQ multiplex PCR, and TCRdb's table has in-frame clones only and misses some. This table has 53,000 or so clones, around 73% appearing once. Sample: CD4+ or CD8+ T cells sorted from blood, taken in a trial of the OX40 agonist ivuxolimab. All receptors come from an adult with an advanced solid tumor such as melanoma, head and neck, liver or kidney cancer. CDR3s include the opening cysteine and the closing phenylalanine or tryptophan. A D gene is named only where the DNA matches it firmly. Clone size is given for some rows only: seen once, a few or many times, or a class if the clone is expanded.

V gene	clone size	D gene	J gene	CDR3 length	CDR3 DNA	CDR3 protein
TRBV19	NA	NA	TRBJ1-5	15	TGTGCCAGTAACAAACCGGGGAGGAGCAATCAGCCCCAGCATTTT	CASNKPGRSNQPQHF
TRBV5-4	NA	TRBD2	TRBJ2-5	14	TGTGCCAGCAGCTTCGGGACTAGCGAAGAGACCCAGTACTTC	CASSFGTSEETQYF
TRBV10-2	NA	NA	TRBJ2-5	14	TGCGCCAGCCGGGGGACAGAAGCAAGGGAGACCCAGTACTTC	CASRGTEARETQYF
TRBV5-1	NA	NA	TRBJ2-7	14	TGCGCCAGCAGCACCGCTAGCAGGATGGACGAGCAGTACTTC	CASSTASRMDEQYF
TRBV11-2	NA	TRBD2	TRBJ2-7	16	TGTGCCAGCAGTCGGACTAGCGGGAGGGCCGAGTACGAGCAGTACTTC	CASSRTSGRAEYEQYF
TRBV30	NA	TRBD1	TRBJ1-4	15	TGTGCCTGGAGCCCCGGGACAGGGTTGACGGGAAAACTGTTTTTT	CAWSPGTGLTGKLFF
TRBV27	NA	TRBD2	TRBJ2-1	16	TGTGCCAGCACTCCCATAACTAGCGGACTTTACAATGAGCAGTTCTTC	CASTPITSGLYNEQFF
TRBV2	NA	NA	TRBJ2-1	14	TGTGCCAGCAGTGAAGCGCTAGGTTACAATGAGCAGTTCTTC	CASSEALGYNEQFF
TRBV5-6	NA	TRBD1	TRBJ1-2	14	TGTGCCAGCAGCTTGAGACAGGGAAACTATGGCTACACCTTC	CASSLRQGNYGYTF
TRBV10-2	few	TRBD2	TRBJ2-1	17	TGCGCCTCACTCGGGACTAGTGACCATAGCTCCTACAATGAGCAGTTCTTC	CASLGTSDHSSYNEQFF
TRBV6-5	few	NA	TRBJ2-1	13	TGTGCCAGCAGCCGCGCAAAGGAGGCAGAGCAGTTCTTC	CASSRAKEAEQFF
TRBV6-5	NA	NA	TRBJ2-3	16	TGTGCCAGCAGTTGGGCGGGCCCGGTAAGCACAGATACGCAGTATTTT	CASSWAGPVSTDTQYF
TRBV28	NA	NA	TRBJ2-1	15	TGTGCCAGCAGTTTCGTGAGCGCTGGGGGGAATGAGCAGTTCTTC	CASSFVSAGGNEQFF
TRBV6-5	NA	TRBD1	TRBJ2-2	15	TGTGCCAGCAGGATGGACAGGGGTAAAACCGGGGAGCTGTTTTTT	CASRMDRGKTGELFF
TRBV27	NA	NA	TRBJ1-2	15	TGTGCCAGCAGGCCCCCGGGCCGGGAGAGGTATGGCTACACCTTC	CASRPPGRERYGYTF
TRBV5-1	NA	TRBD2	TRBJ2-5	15	TGCGCCAGCACGTGGATAGCGGGAGTGGGGGAGACCCAGTACTTC	CASTWIAGVGETQYF
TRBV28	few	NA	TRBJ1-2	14	TGTGCCAGCAGCCGCGGCCAGTTATGGTATGGCTACACCTTC	CASSRGQLWYGYTF
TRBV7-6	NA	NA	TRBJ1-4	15	TGTGCCAGCAGCCCCCAGGAAGGAGTGAATGAAAAACTGTTTTTT	CASSPQEGVNEKLFF
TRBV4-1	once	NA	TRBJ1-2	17	TGCGCCAGCAGCCGGGAAAGGGGAGGGGATCAGATCGGTGGCTACACCTTC	CASSRERGGDQIGGYTF
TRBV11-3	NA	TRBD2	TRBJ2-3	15	TGTGCCAGCAGCCCCGGACTAGCGGCTACAGATACGCAGTATTTT	CASSPGLAATDTQYF
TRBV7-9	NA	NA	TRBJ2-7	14	TGTGCCAGCAGCTTAATGGGCGGACCCTACGAGCAGTACTTC	CASSLMGGPYEQYF
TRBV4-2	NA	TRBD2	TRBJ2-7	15	TGTGCCAGCAGCCATCCCGGAGCGGGGAAAGCCGAGCAGTACTTC	CASSHPGAGKAEQYF
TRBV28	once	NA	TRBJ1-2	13	TGTGCCAGCAGTGACCCGGGGGTTCATGGCTACACCTTC	CASSDPGVHGYTF
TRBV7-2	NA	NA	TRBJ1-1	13	TGTGCCAGCAGCTTTGAGGGGAACACTGAAGCTTTCTTT	CASSFEGNTEAFF
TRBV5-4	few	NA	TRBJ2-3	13	TGTGCCAGCAGCTTGGTCGACGAAGGAGCGCAGTATTTT	CASSLVDEGAQYF
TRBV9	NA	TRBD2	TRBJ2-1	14	TGTGCCAGCAGCGTAACTAGCGGGAACAATGAGCAGTTCTTC	CASSVTSGNNEQFF
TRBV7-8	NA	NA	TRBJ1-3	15	TGTGCCAGCACCCTACGACGGGAGGCAGGAAACACCATATATTTT	CASTLRREAGNTIYF
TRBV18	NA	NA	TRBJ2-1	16	TGTGCCAGCTCACCACCTTCTCCAGGTACATACAATGAGCAGTTCTTC	CASSPPSPGTYNEQFF
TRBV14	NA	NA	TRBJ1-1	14	TGTGCCAGCAGCCAATTCCGGAGGAACACTGAAGCTTTCTTT	CASSQFRRNTEAFF
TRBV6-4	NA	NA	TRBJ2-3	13	TGTGCCAGCGAGGCGGCTTACACAGATACGCAGTATTTT	CASEAAYTDTQYF
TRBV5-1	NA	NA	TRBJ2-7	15	TGCGCCAGCAGCTTGGGACAGCGGAATTTGGGCGAGCAGTACTTC	CASSLGQRNLGEQYF
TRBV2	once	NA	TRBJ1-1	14	TGTGCCAGCACTTGGACCGAGATGAACACTGAAGCTTTCTTT	CASTWTEMNTEAFF
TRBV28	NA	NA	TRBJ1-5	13	TGTGCCAGCAGTGTTAGGGGCAATCAGCCCCAGCATTTT	CASSVRGNQPQHF
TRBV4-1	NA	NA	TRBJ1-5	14	TGCGCCAGCAGCCGCAATACCGGCAATCAGCCCCAGCATTTT	CASSRNTGNQPQHF
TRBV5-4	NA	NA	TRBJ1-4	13	TGTGCCAGCAGCTTGTTTGGAAATGAAAAACTGTTTTTT	CASSLFGNEKLFF
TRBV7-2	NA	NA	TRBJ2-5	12	TGTGCCAGCAGCTTAAGCCGGGGGACCCAGTACTTC	CASSLSRGTQYF
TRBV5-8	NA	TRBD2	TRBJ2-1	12	TGTGCCAGCAGCCGGGGGGTCAATGAGCAGTTCTTC	CASSRGVNEQFF
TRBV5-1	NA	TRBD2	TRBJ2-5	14	TGCGCCAGCAGCTTGGAGGCGGGAGGCGAGACCCAGTACTTC	CASSLEAGGETQYF
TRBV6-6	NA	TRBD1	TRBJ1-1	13	TGTGCCAGCACTCCCGACAGGGCCACTGAAGCTTTCTTT	CASTPDRATEAFF
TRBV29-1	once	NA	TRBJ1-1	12	TGCAGCGTTGATGAGGGTTGGACTGAAGCTTTCTTT	CSVDEGWTEAFF
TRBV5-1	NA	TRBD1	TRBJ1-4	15	TGCGCCAGCAGCTTACGGACAGGAGATAATGAAAAACTGTTTTTT	CASSLRTGDNEKLFF
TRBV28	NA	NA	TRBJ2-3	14	TGTGCCAGCAGTGACACTAAGGAGGCAGATACGCAGTATTTT	CASSDTKEADTQYF